The clone carrying this T cell receptor (beta chain) was seen a handful of times. Its cognate antigen is unknown. A sort by CD45RO/CCR7/CD25/CD127/CD95/CD27 yielded CD4+ naive, central memory, regulatory and stem cell-like memory cells. The sample is drawn from a study of beta chain features in type 1 diabetes. Study context: Across all samples, about 100 million sorted cells were examined.

Investigators reverse transcribed all isolated RNA, so they sequenced expressed TCRB transcripts. Naive, central memory and regulatory T cell samples produced a mean of approximately 4 million reads. TCRdb's copy holds only in-frame clones and misses some; the assay was immunoSEQ multiplex PCR. The sample yields some 700,000 clones, about an eighth seen once. The V gene's germline CDR1 is MDHEN and CDR2 SYDVKM. Trimming pared 7 bases from V and 2 bases from J, leaving 10 bases between. The CDR3 consists of 13 residues. General study points: Within each of all four CD4+ subsets, Type 1 diabetes patients had TCRB CDR3s that were moderately but significantly shorter. Lower insertion and higher deletion counts appeared at VDJ junctions in type 1 diabetes patients.

Input material: naive CD4+ T cells from blood. V and J are TRBV28 and TRBJ2-3; D is undetermined. This clonotype originated in a man between 18 and 35 years old with type 1 diabetes. The CDR3 region is CASTSSNTDTQYF. CDR3 nucleotides: TGTGCCAGCACCTCTTCGAACACAGATACGCAGTATTTT.